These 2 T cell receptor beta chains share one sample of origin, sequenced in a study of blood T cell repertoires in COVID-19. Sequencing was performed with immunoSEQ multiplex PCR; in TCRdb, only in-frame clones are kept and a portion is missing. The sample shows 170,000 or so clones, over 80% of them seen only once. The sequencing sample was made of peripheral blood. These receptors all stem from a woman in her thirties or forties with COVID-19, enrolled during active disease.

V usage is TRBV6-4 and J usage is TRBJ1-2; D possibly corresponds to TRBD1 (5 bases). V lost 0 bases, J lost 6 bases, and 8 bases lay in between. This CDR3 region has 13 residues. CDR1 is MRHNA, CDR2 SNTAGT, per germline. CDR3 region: CASSDSDSHGYTF. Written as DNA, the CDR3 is TGTGCCAGCAGTGACTCCGACAGCCATGGCTACACCTTC.

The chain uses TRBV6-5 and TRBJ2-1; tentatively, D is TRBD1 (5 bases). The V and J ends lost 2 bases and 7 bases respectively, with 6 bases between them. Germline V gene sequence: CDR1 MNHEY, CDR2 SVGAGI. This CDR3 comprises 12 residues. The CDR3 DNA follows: TGTGCCAGCAGTTACGGGGCGAATGAGCAGTTCTTC. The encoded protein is CASSYGANEQFF.